These T cell receptor beta chains were read from a single sample in a study of identifying expanded T cells in peripheral blood. Profiling relied on immunoSEQ multiplex PCR, and the TCRdb table lists in-frame clones only, not all of them. Seen here are under 100,000 clones, 70% to 90% observed once, and the top ten hold 4% to 5.5%. Sequencing input: blood. The receptors originated from a person aged 18-70 years in good health. Both conserved end residues are part of each CDR3.

J	V	CDR3
TRBJ1-1	TRBV29-1	CSVAGRQSRTEAFF
TRBJ2-7	TRBV5-1	CASSWTGEGYEQYF
TRBJ1-1	TRBV30	CASFRTPTPSFGAFF
TRBJ2-7	TRBV7-2	CASSSRQGSYEQYF
TRBJ2-7	TRBV11-2	CASSFVTGGIYF
TRBJ2-3	TRBV18	CASSGQGPGASTDTQYF
TRBJ1-5	TRBV18	CASSEQSSNQPQHF
TRBJ2-1	TRBV6-1	CASSETGILRYNEQFF
TRBJ2-3	TRBV9	CASSATGYTDTQYF
TRBJ1-2	TRBV4-2	CASSQGPGVNYGYTF
TRBJ2-3	TRBV7-9	CASSPGLYTDTQYF
TRBJ2-1	TRBV9	CASSPRGDTYNEQFF
TRBJ1-1	TRBV21-1	CASSKVGEAGENTEAFF
TRBJ2-3	TRBV6-5	CASGPSGGVEDTQYF
TRBJ1-3	TRBV5-1	CASSLASAGNSGNTIYF
TRBJ1-2	TRBV29-1	CSVTDRGNYGYTF
TRBJ1-2	TRBV11-2	CASSVGTAGVTGYTF
TRBJ1-1	TRBV5-1	CASSLGQGRTEAFF
TRBJ2-3	TRBV29-1	CSVEFWRRAGEAPSTDTQYF
TRBJ2-2	TRBV7-9	CASSLRGELFF
TRBJ1-1	TRBV30	CAWGWTVNTEAFF
TRBJ1-2	TRBV5-1	CASTPGFEDGYTF
TRBJ1-3	TRBV9	CASSPHLRDSSGNTIYF
TRBJ1-1	TRBV7-8	CASSSVGGGLNTEAFF
TRBJ2-5	TRBV6-1	CASTHIVYQETQYF
TRBJ2-1	TRBV10-1	CASSGREGTSGYNEQFF
TRBJ1-1	TRBV14	CASSHGLLEGLNTEAFF
TRBJ1-2	TRBV5-1	CASTDDGGYGYTF
TRBJ1-5	TRBV6-1	CASSWTGGLMGPQHF
TRBJ2-3	TRBV6-5	CASRPQGTITDTQYF
TRBJ1-2	TRBV4-1	CASSQDQGIALYGYTF